The clone carrying this T cell receptor (beta chain) has only a few counts. The antigen is not known. One entry per CDR3 protein results from TCRdb running MiXCR on the reads. Among hundreds of thousands of distinct CDR3 sequences listed, roughly 30% were seen once. The data are from a study of T cell repertoires in cytomegalovirus infection. Across the study: Use of recently identified HLA-C-restricted and well-studied HLA-B-restricted CMV epitopes was part of the study.

The sequence was obtained from a human donor in good health (CMV status not recorded). Some clones in this sample may be carry-over from other donors' samples. This specimen consisted of cultured PBMCs, obtained from culture after CMV antigen stimulation.

Written as DNA, the CDR3 is TGTGCCAGCAGTCAGGAGTCGAACACTGAAGCTTTCTTT. This translates into CASSQESNTEAFF. The chain uses TRBV6-2 or TRBV6-3 and TRBJ1-1; no clear D gene. V lost 5 bases to trimming and J lost 1 base, with 8 bases between them. Germline CDR1 reads MNHEY; CDR2 reads SVGEGT. This CDR3 contains 13 residues.